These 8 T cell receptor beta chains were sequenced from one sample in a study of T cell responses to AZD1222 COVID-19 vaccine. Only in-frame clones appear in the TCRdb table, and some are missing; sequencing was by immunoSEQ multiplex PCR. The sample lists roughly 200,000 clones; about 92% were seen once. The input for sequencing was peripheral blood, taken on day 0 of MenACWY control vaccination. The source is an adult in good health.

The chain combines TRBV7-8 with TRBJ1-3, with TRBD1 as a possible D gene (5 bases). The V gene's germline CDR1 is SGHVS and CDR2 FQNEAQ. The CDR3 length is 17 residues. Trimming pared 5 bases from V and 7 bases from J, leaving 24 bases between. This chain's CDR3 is CASSLSRDLRYGNTIYF. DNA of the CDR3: TGTGCCAGCAGCCTTTCCCGGGACCTGCGATACGGGAACACCATATATTTT.

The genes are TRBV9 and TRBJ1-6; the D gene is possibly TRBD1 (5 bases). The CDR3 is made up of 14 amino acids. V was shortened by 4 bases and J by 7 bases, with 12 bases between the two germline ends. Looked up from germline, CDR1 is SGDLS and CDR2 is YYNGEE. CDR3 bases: TGTGCCAGCAGCAGGCACGGGGACAATTCACCCCTCCACTTT. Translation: CASSRHGDNSPLHF.

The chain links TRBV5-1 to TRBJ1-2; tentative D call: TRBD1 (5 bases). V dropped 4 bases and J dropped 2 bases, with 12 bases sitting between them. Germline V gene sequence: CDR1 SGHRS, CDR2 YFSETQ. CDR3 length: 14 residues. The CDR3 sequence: CASSPGRVNYGYTF. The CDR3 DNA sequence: TGCGCCAGCAGCCCAGGGAGGGTAAACTATGGCTACACCTTC.

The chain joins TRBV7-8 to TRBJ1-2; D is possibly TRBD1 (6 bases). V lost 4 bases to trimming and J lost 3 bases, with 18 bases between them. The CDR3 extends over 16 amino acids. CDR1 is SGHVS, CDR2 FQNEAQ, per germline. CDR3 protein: CASSSRAPDSYYGYTF. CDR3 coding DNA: TGTGCCAGCAGCTCTAGAGCCCCGGACAGTTACTATGGCTACACCTTC.

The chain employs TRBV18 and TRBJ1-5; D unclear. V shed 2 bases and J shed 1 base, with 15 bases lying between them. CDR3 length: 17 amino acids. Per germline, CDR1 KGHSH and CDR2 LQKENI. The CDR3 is CASSPSSPGSSNQPQHF. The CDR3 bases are TGTGCCAGCTCACCATCGTCCCCGGGGTCAAGCAATCAGCCCCAGCATTTT.

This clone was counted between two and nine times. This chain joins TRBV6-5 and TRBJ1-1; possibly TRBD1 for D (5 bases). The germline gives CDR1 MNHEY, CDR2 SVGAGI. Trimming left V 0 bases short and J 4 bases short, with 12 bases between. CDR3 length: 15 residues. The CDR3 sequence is CASSYSMGGTTEAFF. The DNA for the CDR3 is TGTGCCAGCAGTTACTCGATGGGGGGGACCACTGAAGCTTTCTTT.

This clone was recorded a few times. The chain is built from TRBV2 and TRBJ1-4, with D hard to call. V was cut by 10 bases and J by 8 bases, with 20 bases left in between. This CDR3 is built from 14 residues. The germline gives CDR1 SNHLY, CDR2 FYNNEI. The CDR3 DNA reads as TGTGCCATCAGGTCGTTAATCGTCGGCGAAAAACTGTTTTTT. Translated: CAIRSLIVGEKLFF.

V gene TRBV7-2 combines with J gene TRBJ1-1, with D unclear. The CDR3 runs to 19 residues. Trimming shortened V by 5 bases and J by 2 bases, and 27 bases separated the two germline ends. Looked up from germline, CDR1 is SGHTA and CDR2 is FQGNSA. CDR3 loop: CASSPFTRARPPRNTEAFF. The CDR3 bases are TGTGCCAGCAGCCCCTTTACAAGGGCTCGTCCCCCTCGAAACACTGAAGCTTTCTTT.